The 13 T cell receptor beta chains reported below all come from one sample, sequenced in a study of liver allograft versus peripheral blood T cells. Turning to the study itself: Transplanted-liver T cell receptor repertoires were compared with recipients' peripheral blood repertoires.

TCRdb called the reads again in MiXCR, with one record for every CDR3 protein. The sample contains about 9,600 distinct CDR3 sequences, approximately 15% of which appear only once. All receptors come from a human patient who had a liver transplant. Some T cells may have come from the graft donor.

This clonotype was counted a single time. A much larger clone is a single base away; this may be a read error. The chain is built from TRBV12-3 or TRBV12-4 and TRBJ2-7; the D is unclear. The CDR3 sequence is 14 residues long. The DNA for the CDR3 is TGTGCCAGCACCGCCCCGCCCTTGTACTACGAGCTGTACTTC. Protein sequence: CASTAPPLYYELYF.

This clonotype occurred once. Just one base apart from a much larger clone, this may be a read error. The rearrangement joins TRBV9 to TRBJ1-6; tentatively, D is TRBD1 (6 bases). There are 14 residues in the CDR3. CDR1 and CDR2 from the germline V gene are SGDLS and YYNGEE. CDR3 bases: TGTGTCAGCAGCGCCTCCATGGGGGGCTCACCCCTCCACTTT. Residues: CVSSASMGGSPLHF.

This clonotype was recorded at least ten times. V usage is TRBV7-9 and J usage is TRBJ1-6; no firm D call. The germline V gene has CDR1 SEHNR and CDR2 FQNEAQ (reference sequence). This CDR3 is 14 amino acids long. V was shortened by 9 bases and J by 8 bases, with 17 bases between the two germline ends. CDR3 nucleotide sequence: TGTGCCAGTGCGCCGGGTGGATTTGATTCACCCCTCCACTTT. It specifies CASAPGGFDSPLHF.

In this sample, this clonotype is medium-sized (0.01 to 0.1%). The chain carries TRBV6-2 or TRBV6-3 and TRBJ1-1; possibly TRBD1 for D (6 bases). Trimming took 8 bases from V and 3 from J, leaving 13 bases between them. Per germline, CDR1 MNHEY and CDR2 SVGEGT. The CDR3 runs 13 residues. DNA for the CDR3: TGTGCCAGCCGAGGTTACAGGGACACTGAAGCTTTCTTT. This codes for CASRGYRDTEAFF.

The gene calls are TRBV12-3 or TRBV12-4 and TRBJ1-1, with unresolved D. The CDR3 has 11 residues. V lost 2 bases, J lost 10 bases, and 8 bases lay in between. The CDR3 sequence: CASSLTWLAFF. Written as DNA, the CDR3 is TGTGCCAGCAGTTTAACTTGGTTAGCTTTCTTT.

This clonotype was picked up many times. The chain employs TRBV7-2 and TRBJ1-5; no reliable D call. CDR1 is SGHTA and CDR2 is FQGNSA in the germline V gene. V was trimmed by 4 bases and J by 3 bases, leaving 13 bases between them. This CDR3 is 15 amino acids long. The DNA for the CDR3 is TGTGCCAGCAGCTCGGGTCCCCAGGACAATCAGCCCCAGCATTTT. This translates into CASSSGPQDNQPQHF.

This clonotype was recorded many times. The chain joins TRBV18 to TRBJ1-1, with a weak D call TRBD1 (5 bases). V dropped 3 bases and J dropped 0 bases, with 17 bases sitting between them. The CDR3 loop spans 17 amino acids. CDR1 is KGHSH and CDR2 is LQKENI in the germline V gene. CDR3 bases: TGTGCCAGCTCACCTACCGGAGGGACGCCAATGAACACTGAAGCTTTCTTT. Protein sequence: CASSPTGGTPMNTEAFF.

This clonotype ranks as medium-sized. V usage is TRBV6-5 and J usage is TRBJ1-6; D not resolved. The CDR3 length is 19 residues. CDR1 is MNHEY and CDR2 is SVGAGI in the germline V gene. V was shortened by 5 bases and J by 2 bases, with 22 bases between the two germline ends. The CDR3 here is CASSVKLPGWETYNSPLHF. As DNA, the CDR3 is TGTGCCAGCAGTGTCAAACTTCCAGGCTGGGAGACCTATAATTCACCCCTCCACTTT.

This clonotype came up many times. The gene calls are TRBV5-6 and TRBJ1-2, with 9 bases aligning to TRBD1. The CDR3 contains 16 residues. CDR1 and CDR2 from the germline V gene are SGHDT and YYEEEE. After removal of 2 bases from V and 6 bases from J, the junction contained 11 bases not matched to a gene. In DNA, the CDR3 is TGTGCCAGCAGCTTACTCTCGACAGGGGGTTTGAATGGCTACACCTTC. Its protein product is CASSLLSTGGLNGYTF.

This clonotype has at least ten counts. The chain employs TRBV19 and TRBJ2-7; TRBD1 matches 8 bases. From germline, CDR1 is LNHDA and CDR2 SQIVND (reference sequence). The CDR3 covers 15 residues. Unmatched junction bases numbered 6, after V lost 3 bases and J lost 2 bases. The CDR3 is CASSIEGQATYEQYF. The CDR3 DNA reads as TGTGCCAGTAGTATCGAGGGACAGGCGACCTACGAGCAGTACTTC.

This clonotype is categorized as medium-sized. The chain recombines TRBV18 with TRBJ2-1; D is perhaps TRBD2 (6 bases). CDR3 size: 14 residues. Germline lookup yields CDR1 KGHSH and CDR2 LQKENI. Trimming shortened V by 8 bases and J by 4 bases, and 15 bases separated the two germline ends. In nucleotides, the CDR3 is TGTGCCAGCCCCGATCCGGCGGGATACAATGAGCAGTTCTTC. It specifies CASPDPAGYNEQFF.

This clonotype has ten or more counts. The V and J genes are TRBV12-3 or TRBV12-4 and TRBJ1-4; 7 nucleotides align to TRBD1. Germline trimming cut 4 bases from V and 7 bases from J; bases unmatched to any gene: 6. The CDR3 is made up of 14 amino acids. The CDR3 coding sequence is TGTGCCAGCAGTTCGACAGGGATTTCTGAAAAACTGTTTTTT. The encoded protein is CASSSTGISEKLFF.

This clonotype is labeled medium-sized (0.01 to 0.1%). The CDR3 DNA follows: TGTGCCACCAGCGGGACAGGGGGCTTCAATCAGCCCCAGCATTTT. It yields the protein CATSGTGGFNQPQHF. The chain links TRBV15 to TRBJ1-5; 12 nucleotides agree with TRBD1. Trimming cost V 5 bases and J 3 bases; bases outside gene matches: 2. This CDR3 comprises 15 residues. Germline lookup yields CDR1 LNHNV and CDR2 YYDKDF (reference sequence). The full variable domain, with the rest looked up from reference TRBV15 and TRBJ1-5, is DAMVIQNPRYQVTQFGKPVTLSCSQTLNHNVMYWYQQKSSQAPKLLFHYYDKDFNNEADTPDNFQSRRPNTSFCFLDIRSPGLGDTAMYLCATSGTGGFNQPQHFGDGTRLSIL.